This is a list of T cell receptor beta chains from one sample in a study of identical twins. Via MiXCR, TCRdb re-called the 5' RACE reads, giving one row per CDR3 protein. The repertoire holds about 100,000 distinct CDR3 sequences, with about 5.6% as singletons. The sequenced sample consisted of memory T cells sorted from blood. All receptors derive from a woman aged 45-60 years in good health. Each CDR3 is given with its conserved first and last residue. D genes are given only for firm matches. Expanded clones are given a class, and other clones once, few, many or no size at all.

TRBJ1-6 . TRBV12-3/TRBV12-4 many TGTGCCAGCAGTTTAGGCTCGAAGAATTCACCCCTCCACTTT CASSLGSKNSPLHF
TRBJ1-2 TRBD1 TRBV12-3/TRBV12-4 many TGTGCCAGCAGGAGGAACAGGGGCTCCCTCTATGGCTACACCTTC CASRRNRGSLYGYTF
TRBJ2-3 . TRBV20-1 many TGCAGTGCCAGACTAGTGGGAGACCGTGATACGCAGTATTTT CSARLVGDRDTQYF
TRBJ2-2 . TRBV9 many TGTGCCAGCAGCGTACGTGGGGGTTCCGGGGAGCTGTTTTTT CASSVRGGSGELFF
TRBJ1-5 TRBD1 TRBV15 few TGTGCCACCAGCGGAGAACAGGGGAGCAATCAGCCCCAGCATTTT CATSGEQGSNQPQHF
TRBJ1-2 . TRBV19 . TGTGCCAGTAGTGACCGACGCTATGGCTACACCTTC CASSDRRYGYTF
TRBJ2-3 . TRBV9 many TGTGCCAGCAGCGTCGAGGCCAGAGCAGATACGCAGTATTTT CASSVEARADTQYF
TRBJ1-1 . TRBV7-9 many TGTGCCAGCAGCTTACCCACGAACACTGAAGCTTTCTTT CASSLPTNTEAFF
TRBJ2-2 . TRBV5-1 many TGCGCCAGCAGCTCGGGACAGAACACCGGGGAGCTGTTTTTT CASSSGQNTGELFF
TRBJ2-1 TRBD2 TRBV5-6 many TGTGCCAGCAGCTCGGCGGGAGGCCCTTTAGTCCGTGAGCAGTTCTTC CASSSAGGPLVREQFF
TRBJ1-1 TRBD1 TRBV5-1 many TGCGCCAGCAGTACTGACAGGGTGGGAGTGAGAGCTTTCTTT CASSTDRVGVRAFF
TRBJ2-2 . TRBV7-8 few TGTGCCAGCAGCTTAGGGGGCCGGAACGGGGAGCTGTTTTTT CASSLGGRNGELFF
TRBJ2-1 TRBD1 TRBV6-5 few TGTGCCAGCAGTGGATGGACAGGGACCTACAATGAGCAGTTCTTC CASSGWTGTYNEQFF
TRBJ2-1 . TRBV14 . TGTGCCAGCAGCCAAGATCGATACGAGCAGTTCTTC CASSQDRYEQFF
TRBJ2-3 TRBD2 TRBV7-6 . TGTGCCAGCAGCCCCCCGGGACTAGCGGGAGGGCCAAATACGCAGTATTTT CASSPPGLAGGPNTQYF
TRBJ2-1 . TRBV20-1 . TGCAGTCCTCTAGGGCGGGAGCAGTTCTTC CSPLGREQFF
TRBJ1-4 . TRBV20-1 many TGCAGTGCAAAGACCTATGAAAAACTGTTTTTT CSAKTYEKLFF
TRBJ1-2 . TRBV11-3 few TGTGCCAGCAGCCCAGAGGGGGGCAGTTATGGCTACACCTTC CASSPEGGSYGYTF
TRBJ2-4 TRBD2 TRBV27 many TGTGCCAGCAGTTTGGGGGGTAGCGGGAGACAAAACATTCAGTACTTC CASSLGGSGRQNIQYF
TRBJ2-2 TRBD1 TRBV5-1 many TGCGCCAGCAGAGAGGGGGCCTCGAACACCGGGGAGCTGTTTTTT CASREGASNTGELFF
TRBJ2-1 . TRBV12-3/TRBV12-4 many TGTGCCAGCAGTTTATCGGGGACCGGGAGATACTACAATGAGCAGTTCTTC CASSLSGTGRYYNEQFF
TRBJ1-6 TRBD1 TRBV11-2 many TGTGCCAGCAGCGTCATCCCCCGGGACAGGGGAGGGTTCAAGGGAAAACCCCTCCACTTT CASSVIPRDRGGFKGKPLHF
TRBJ2-7 . TRBV2 . TGTGCCAGCAAAGGGGGGACCCACGAGCAGTACTTC CASKGGTHEQYF
TRBJ2-3 TRBD1 TRBV27 many TGTGCCAGCAGCCTACAGGGGGATACGCAGTATTTT CASSLQGDTQYF
TRBJ2-4 . TRBV25-1 many TGTGCCAGCAGTCCCGTAACCAAAAACATTCAGTACTTC CASSPVTKNIQYF
TRBJ1-3 . TRBV4-1 few TGCGCCAGCAGCCAAGATTTATCTGGAAACACCATATATTTT CASSQDLSGNTIYF